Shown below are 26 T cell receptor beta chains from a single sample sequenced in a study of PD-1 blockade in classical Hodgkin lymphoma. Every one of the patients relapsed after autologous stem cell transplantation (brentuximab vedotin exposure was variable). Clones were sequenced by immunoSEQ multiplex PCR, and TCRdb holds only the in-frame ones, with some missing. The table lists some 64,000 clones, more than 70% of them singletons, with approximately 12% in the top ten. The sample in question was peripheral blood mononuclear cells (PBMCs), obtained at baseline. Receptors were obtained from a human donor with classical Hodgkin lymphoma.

The CDR3 nucleotides read TGCGCCAGCAGCTTATTTGCCGGGACAGGGAACTACGAGCAGTACTTC. Translating gives CASSLFAGTGNYEQYF. The V and J genes are TRBV5-1 and TRBJ2-7; 9 nucleotides line up with TRBD1. CDR1 SGHRS and CDR2 YFSETQ come from the germline V gene. With V trimmed by 2 bases and J by 3 bases, 9 bases remained unmatched. The CDR3 consists of 16 residues.

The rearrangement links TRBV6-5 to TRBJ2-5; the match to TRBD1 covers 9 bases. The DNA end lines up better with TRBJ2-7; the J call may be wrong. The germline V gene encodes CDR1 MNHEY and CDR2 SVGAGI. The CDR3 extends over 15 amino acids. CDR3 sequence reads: CASRPNRDRVYEQYF. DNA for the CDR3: TGTGCCAGCAGGCCCAACCGGGACAGGGTTTACGAGCAGTACTTC.

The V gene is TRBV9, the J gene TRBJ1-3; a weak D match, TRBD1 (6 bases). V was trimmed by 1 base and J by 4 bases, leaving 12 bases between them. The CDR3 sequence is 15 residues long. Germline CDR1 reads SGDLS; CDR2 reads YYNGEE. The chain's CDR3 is CASSVLGGAGNTIYF. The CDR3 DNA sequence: TGTGCCAGCAGCGTATTAGGGGGAGCAGGAAACACCATATATTTT.

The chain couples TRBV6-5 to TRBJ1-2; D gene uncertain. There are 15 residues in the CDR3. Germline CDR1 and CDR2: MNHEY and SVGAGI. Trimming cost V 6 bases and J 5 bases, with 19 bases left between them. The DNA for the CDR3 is TGTGCCAGCAGAAACGGGGTTTGGGGAGCGTATGGCTACACCTTC. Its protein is CASRNGVWGAYGYTF.

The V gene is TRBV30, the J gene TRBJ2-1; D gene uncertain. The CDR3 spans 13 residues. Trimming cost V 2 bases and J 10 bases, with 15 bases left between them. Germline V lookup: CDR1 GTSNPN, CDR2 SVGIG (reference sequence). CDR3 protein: CAWSPAGYMEQFF. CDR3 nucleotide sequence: TGTGCCTGGAGTCCTGCCGGGTACATGGAGCAGTTCTTC. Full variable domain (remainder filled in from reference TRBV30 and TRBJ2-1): SQTIHQWPATLVQPVGSPLSLECTVEGTSNPNLYWYRQAAGRGLQLLFYSVGIGQISSEVPQNLSASRPQDRQFILSSKKLLLSDSGFYLCAWSPAGYMEQFFGPGTRLTVL.

CDR3 coding DNA: TGCGCCAGCAGCCAAGAATCGGGGTTTAGGAGGGGAAACACTGAAGCTTTCTTT. It translates to CASSQESGFRRGNTEAFF. The V and J genes are TRBV4-3 and TRBJ1-1; TRBD1 might be the D (5 bases). The V end was cut by 0 bases, the J end by 2 bases, with 19 bases between. In germline, CDR1 is LGHNA, CDR2 YSLEER. The CDR3 length is 18 residues.

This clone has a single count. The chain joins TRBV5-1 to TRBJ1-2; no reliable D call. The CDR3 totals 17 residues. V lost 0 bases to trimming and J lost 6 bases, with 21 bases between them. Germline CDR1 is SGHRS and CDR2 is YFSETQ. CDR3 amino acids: CASSLAPYTRLLDGYTF. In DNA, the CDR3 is TGCGCCAGCAGCTTGGCCCCCTACACGCGTCTTCTAGATGGCTACACCTTC.

CDR3 loop: CSVRVGPFMYF. The CDR3 DNA sequence: TGCAGTGTGCGAGTGGGGCCCTTCATGTACTTC. The J gene is TRBJ2-5, the V gene TRBV20-1, with TRBD1 as a possible D gene (5 bases). Deletions cut 7 bases from V and 13 bases from J, with 19 bases between. The CDR3 length is 11 residues. Germline V gene data show CDR1 as DFQATT and CDR2 as SNEGSKA (reference sequence).

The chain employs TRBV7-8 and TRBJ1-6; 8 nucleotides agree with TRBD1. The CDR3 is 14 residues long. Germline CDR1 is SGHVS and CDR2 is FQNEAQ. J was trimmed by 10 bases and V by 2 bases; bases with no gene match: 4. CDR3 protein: CASSLRQGASPLHF. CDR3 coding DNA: TGTGCCAGCAGCTTACGTCAGGGGGCCTCACCCCTCCACTTT.

CDR3 loop: CASSPGSQGVYYGYTF. The CDR3 DNA reads as TGCGCCAGCAGCCCCGGATCTCAAGGGGTGTACTATGGCTACACCTTC. V is TRBV5-1 and J is TRBJ1-2; D is possibly TRBD1 (5 bases). The V gene lost 4 bases and the J gene lost 3 bases, with 19 bases spanning the gap. CDR3 length: 16 residues. CDR1 and CDR2 (germline): SGHRS, YFSETQ.

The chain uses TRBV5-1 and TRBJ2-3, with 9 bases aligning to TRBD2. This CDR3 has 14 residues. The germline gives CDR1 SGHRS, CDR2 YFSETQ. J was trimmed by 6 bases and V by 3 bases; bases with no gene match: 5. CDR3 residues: CASSSSGAFDTQYF. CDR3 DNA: TGCGCCAGCAGCTCTAGCGGGGCCTTCGATACGCAGTATTTT. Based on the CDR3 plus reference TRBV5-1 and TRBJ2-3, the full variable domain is KAGVTQTPRYLIKTRGQQVTLSCSPISGHRSVSWYQQTPGQGLQFLFEYFSETQRNKGNFPGRFSGRQFSNSRSEMNVSTLELGDSALYLCASSSSGAFDTQYFGPGTRLTVL.

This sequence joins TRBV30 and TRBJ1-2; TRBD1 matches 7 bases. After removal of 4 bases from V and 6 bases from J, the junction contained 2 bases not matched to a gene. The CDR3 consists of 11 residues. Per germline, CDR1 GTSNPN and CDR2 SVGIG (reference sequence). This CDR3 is CAWTRGDGYTF. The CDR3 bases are TGTGCCTGGACCAGGGGGGATGGCTACACCTTC. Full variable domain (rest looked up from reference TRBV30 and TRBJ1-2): SQTIHQWPATLVQPVGSPLSLECTVEGTSNPNLYWYRQAAGRGLQLLFYSVGIGQISSEVPQNLSASRPQDRQFILSSKKLLLSDSGFYLCAWTRGDGYTFGSGTRLTVV.

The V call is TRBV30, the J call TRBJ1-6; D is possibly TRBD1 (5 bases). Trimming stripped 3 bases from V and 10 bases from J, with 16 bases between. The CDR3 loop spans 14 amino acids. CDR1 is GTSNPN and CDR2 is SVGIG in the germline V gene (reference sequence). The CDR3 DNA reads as TGTGCCTGGAGGGTTAACCTGGAGGGGTCACCCCTCCACTTT. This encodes CAWRVNLEGSPLHF.

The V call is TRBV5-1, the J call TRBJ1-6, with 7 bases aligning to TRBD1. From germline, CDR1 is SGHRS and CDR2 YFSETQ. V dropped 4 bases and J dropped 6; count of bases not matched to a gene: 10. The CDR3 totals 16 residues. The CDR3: CASSGTPRGSNSPLHF. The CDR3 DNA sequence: TGCGCCAGCAGCGGCACACCCAGGGGGTCTAATTCACCCCTCCACTTT.

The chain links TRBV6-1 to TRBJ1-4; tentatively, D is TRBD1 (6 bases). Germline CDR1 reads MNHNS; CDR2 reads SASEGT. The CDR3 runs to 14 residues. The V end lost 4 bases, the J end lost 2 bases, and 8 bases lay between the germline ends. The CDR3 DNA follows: TGTGCCAGCAGTGGGGGGGCCACTAATGAAAAACTGTTTTTT. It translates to CASSGGATNEKLFF.

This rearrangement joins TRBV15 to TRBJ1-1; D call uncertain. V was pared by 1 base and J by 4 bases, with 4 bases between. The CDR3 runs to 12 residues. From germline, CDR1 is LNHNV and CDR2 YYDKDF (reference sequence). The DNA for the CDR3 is TGTGCCACCAGCAGAGGAACCACTGAAGCTTTCTTT. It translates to CATSRGTTEAFF.

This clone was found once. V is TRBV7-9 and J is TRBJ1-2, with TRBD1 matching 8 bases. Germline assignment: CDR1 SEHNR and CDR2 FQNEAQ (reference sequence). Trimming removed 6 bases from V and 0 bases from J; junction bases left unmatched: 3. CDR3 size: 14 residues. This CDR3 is CASRSGGSNYGYTF. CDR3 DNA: TGTGCCAGCAGATCAGGGGGCTCTAACTATGGCTACACCTTC.

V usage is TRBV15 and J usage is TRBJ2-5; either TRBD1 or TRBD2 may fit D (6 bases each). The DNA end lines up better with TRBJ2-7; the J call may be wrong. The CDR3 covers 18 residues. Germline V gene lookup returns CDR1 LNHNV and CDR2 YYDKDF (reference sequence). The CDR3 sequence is CATSRAGVSTGVTYEQYF. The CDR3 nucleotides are TGTGCCACCAGCAGAGCGGGGGTGTCGACAGGCGTCACCTACGAGCAGTACTTC.

CDR3 sequence reads: CAWSVGGAGPSTQYF. Here the CDR3 DNA reads TGTGCCTGGAGTGTGGGGGGGGCCGGTCCCTCTACGCAGTATTTT. V gene TRBV30 combines with J gene TRBJ2-3, with a possible D match to TRBD2 (7 bases). V was pared by 0 bases and J by 8 bases, with 18 bases between. The CDR3 is 15 residues long. CDR1 is GTSNPN, CDR2 SVGIG, per germline (reference sequence).

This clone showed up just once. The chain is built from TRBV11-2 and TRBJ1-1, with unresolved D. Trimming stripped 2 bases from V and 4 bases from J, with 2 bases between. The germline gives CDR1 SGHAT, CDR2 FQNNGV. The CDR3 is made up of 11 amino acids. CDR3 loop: CASSLTTEAFF. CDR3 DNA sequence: TGTGCCAGCAGCTTAACCACTGAAGCTTTCTTT. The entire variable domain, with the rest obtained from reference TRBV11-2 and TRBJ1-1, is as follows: EAGVAQSPRYKIIEKRQSVAFWCNPISGHATLYWYQQILGQGPKLLIQFQNNGVVDDSQLPKDRFSAERLKGVDSTLKIQPAKLEDSAVYLCASSLTTEAFFGQGTRLTVV.

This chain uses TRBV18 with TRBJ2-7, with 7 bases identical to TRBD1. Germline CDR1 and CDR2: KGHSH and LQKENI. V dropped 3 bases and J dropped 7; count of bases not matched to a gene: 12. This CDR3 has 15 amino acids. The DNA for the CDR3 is TGTGCCAGCTCACCTCCGGGACAGCCGTCCGGGGAGCAGTACTTC. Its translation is CASSPPGQPSGEQYF.

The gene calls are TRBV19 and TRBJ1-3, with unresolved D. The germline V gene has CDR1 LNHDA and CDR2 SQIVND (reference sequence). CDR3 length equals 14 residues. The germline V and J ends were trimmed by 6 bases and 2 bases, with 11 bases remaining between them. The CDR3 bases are TGTGCCAGTAGCCACGTGGGGACTGGAAACACCATATATTTT. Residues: CASSHVGTGNTIYF.

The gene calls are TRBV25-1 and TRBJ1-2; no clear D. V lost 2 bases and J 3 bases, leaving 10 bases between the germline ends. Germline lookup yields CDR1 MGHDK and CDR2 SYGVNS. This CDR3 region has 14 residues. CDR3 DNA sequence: TGTGCCAGCAGTGAAGCCGGCTCTTACTATGGCTACACCTTC. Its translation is CASSEAGSYYGYTF.

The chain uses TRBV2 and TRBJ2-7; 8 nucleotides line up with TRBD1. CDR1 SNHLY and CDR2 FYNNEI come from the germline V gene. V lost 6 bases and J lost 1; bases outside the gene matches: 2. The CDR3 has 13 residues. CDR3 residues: CASRRQGSYEQYF. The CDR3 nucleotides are TGTGCCAGCAGAAGACAGGGGTCCTACGAGCAGTACTTC.

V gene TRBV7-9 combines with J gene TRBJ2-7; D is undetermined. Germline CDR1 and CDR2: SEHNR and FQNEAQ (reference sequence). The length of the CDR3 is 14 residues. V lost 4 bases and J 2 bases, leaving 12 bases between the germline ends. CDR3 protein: CASSSFVRTYEQYF. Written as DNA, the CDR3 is TGTGCCAGCAGCTCCTTCGTAAGAACCTACGAGCAGTACTTC. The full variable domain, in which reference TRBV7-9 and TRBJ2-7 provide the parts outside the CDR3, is DTGVSQNPRHKITKRGQNVTFRCDPISEHNRLYWYRQTLGQGPEFLTYFQNEAQLEKSRLLSDRFSAERPKGSFSTLEIQRTEQGDSAMYLCASSSFVRTYEQYFGPGTRLTVT.

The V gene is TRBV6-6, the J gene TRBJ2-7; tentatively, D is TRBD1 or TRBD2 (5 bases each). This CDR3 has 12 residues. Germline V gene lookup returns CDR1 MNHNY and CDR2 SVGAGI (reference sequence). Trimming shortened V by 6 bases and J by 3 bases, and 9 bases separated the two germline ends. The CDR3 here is CASRGPYYEQYF. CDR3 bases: TGTGCCAGCAGGGGACCTTACTACGAGCAGTACTTC.